The 21 T cell receptor beta chains below come from one sample, sequenced in a study of T cell responses to AZD1222 COVID-19 vaccine. Only in-frame clones appear in the TCRdb table, and some are missing; sequencing was by immunoSEQ multiplex PCR. The profile shows some 130,000 clones, 70% to 90% of them singletons. The sample consisted of peripheral blood, taken on day 0 of AZD1222 vaccination. Receptor source: an adult in good health.

V is TRBV28 and J is TRBJ2-7; D is ambiguous. With 5 bases removed from V and 3 bases from J, the gap between germline ends came to 17 bases. The CDR3 has 15 amino acids. Germline V gene sequence: CDR1 MDHEN, CDR2 SYDVKM. Here the CDR3 DNA reads TGTGCCAGCAGTCCGACCTTATATAAGATCTACGAGCAGTACTTC. This gives the protein CASSPTLYKIYEQYF.

This chain uses TRBV7-9 with TRBJ1-4; TRBD1 agrees at 7 bases. The CDR3 is made up of 16 amino acids. V was pared by 5 bases and J by 0 bases, with 6 bases of the junction left unmatched. Germline-derived CDR1 and CDR2 are SEHNR and FQNEAQ (reference sequence). CDR3 amino acids: CASSPWGTATNEKLFF. CDR3 sequence (DNA): TGTGCCAGCAGCCCCTGGGGGACAGCAACTAATGAAAAACTGTTTTTT.

The rearrangement joins TRBV12-3 or TRBV12-4 to TRBJ1-1; 8 nucleotides agree with TRBD1. The CDR3 contains 13 residues. Written as DNA, the CDR3 is TGTGCAGCCAAGAGGACAGGGCGCACTGAAGCTTTCTTT. It is translated as CAAKRTGRTEAFF.

The chain joins TRBV28 to TRBJ1-3; 8 nucleotides agree with TRBD1. The germline CDR1 and CDR2 sequences are MDHEN and SYDVKM. The ends lost 3 bases at V and 4 bases at J; junction bases unmatched: 8. The CDR3 loop spans 16 amino acids. The DNA for the CDR3 is TGTGCCAGCAGTTTTTCCGACAGGGGAGGAGGAAACACCATATATTTT. It translates to CASSFSDRGGGNTIYF.

The chain employs TRBV29-1 and TRBJ1-1; D may be TRBD1 (6 bases). The germline V and J ends were trimmed by 6 bases and 5 bases, with 22 bases remaining between them. CDR3 length: 15 residues. Germline CDR1 and CDR2: SQVTM and ANQGSEA. This chain's CDR3 is CSVIYDRPRGTEAFF. CDR3 coding DNA: TGCAGCGTCATATATGACAGGCCGAGGGGGACTGAAGCTTTCTTT.

V gene TRBV9 combines with J gene TRBJ1-6; tentative D call: TRBD1 (5 bases). The CDR3 has 15 amino acids. CDR1 SGDLS and CDR2 YYNGEE come from the germline V gene. The germline V and J ends were trimmed by 4 bases and 9 bases, with 17 bases remaining between them. This CDR3 reads CASSSSGTRGSPLHF. The CDR3 region has the DNA TGTGCCAGCAGCTCTTCCGGGACTAGGGGTTCACCCCTCCACTTT.

The chain is built from TRBV11-3 and TRBJ2-2; 7 bases fit TRBD2. This CDR3 is 14 amino acids long. J gave up 1 base and V 10 bases, and 6 bases lay outside the gene matches. Germline V gene data show CDR1 as SGHNT and CDR2 as YENEEA. This CDR3 is CATSSGGNTGELFF. CDR3 DNA: TGTGCCACTTCTAGCGGAGGGAACACCGGGGAGCTGTTTTTT.

J is TRBJ1-6 and V is TRBV5-1; TRBD1 aligns across 10 bases. The V gene end was trimmed by 4 bases and the J gene end by 7 bases; junction bases not matched to a gene: 5. The CDR3 consists of 15 residues. Per germline, CDR1 SGHRS and CDR2 YFSETQ. CDR3 protein: CASSPSGQGNSPLHF. The CDR3, as DNA: TGCGCCAGCAGCCCCTCGGGACAGGGGAATTCACCCCTCCACTTT.

The rearrangement links TRBV21-1 to TRBJ2-1; the table's D call of TRBD2 was not tested on the DNA. TRBV21-1 is described as a pseudogene. The CDR3 runs 15 residues. The CDR3 nucleotides are TGTGCCAGCAGCACTAGCGGGCAATCCTACAATGAGCAGTTCTTC. Amino acid sequence: CASSTSGQSYNEQFF.

The chain has TRBV6-6 and TRBJ2-6; D may be TRBD1 (6 bases). Germline CDR1 and CDR2: MNHNY and SVGAGI (reference sequence). V was cut by 8 bases and J by 14 bases, with 16 bases left in between. There are 12 residues in the CDR3. The chain's CDR3 is CASRADSWLLTF. CDR3 DNA sequence: TGTGCCAGCCGCGCGGACAGCTGGCTCCTGACTTTC.

This chain links TRBV11-2 with TRBJ2-3; 7 nucleotides align to TRBD2. CDR3 length: 17 residues. CDR1 is SGHAT and CDR2 is FQNNGV in the germline V gene. After removal of 2 bases from V and 1 base from J, the junction contained 9 bases not matched to a gene. CDR3: CASSLSFASGRTDTQYF. The CDR3 coding sequence is TGTGCCAGCAGCTTAAGCTTTGCTAGCGGCCGCACAGATACGCAGTATTTT. Together with reference TRBV11-2 and TRBJ2-3, the CDR3 gives the full variable domain: EAGVAQSPRYKIIEKRQSVAFWCNPISGHATLYWYQQILGQGPKLLIQFQNNGVVDDSQLPKDRFSAERLKGVDSTLKIQPAKLEDSAVYLCASSLSFASGRTDTQYFGPGTRLTVL.

This sequence joins TRBV4-2 and TRBJ2-6; 9 bases map to TRBD1. The CDR3 totals 16 residues. The germline gives CDR1 LGHNA, CDR2 YNFKEQ. V dropped 4 bases and J dropped 2; count of bases not matched to a gene: 3. Here the CDR3 DNA reads TGTGCCAGCAGCCCACAGGGGGCGGCTGGGGCCAACGTCCTGACTTTC. This translates into CASSPQGAAGANVLTF.

The CDR3 nucleotides are TGTGCCAGCAGCGTCGGACAGTCCACTGAAGCTTTCTTT. It specifies CASSVGQSTEAFF. The rearrangement joins TRBV9 to TRBJ1-1; tentative D call: TRBD1 (6 bases). V was pared by 2 bases and J by 4 bases, with 9 bases between. Germline lookup yields CDR1 SGDLS and CDR2 YYNGEE. This CDR3 has 13 residues.

This chain joins TRBV30 and TRBJ2-7; TRBD2 aligns across 7 bases. The CDR3 is 14 amino acids. With V trimmed by 4 bases and J by 5 bases, 11 bases remained unmatched. The germline CDR1 and CDR2 sequences are GTSNPN and SVGIG (reference sequence). CDR3 in amino acids: CAWKAGIPPNEQYF. The DNA of the CDR3 is TGTGCCTGGAAAGCGGGAATACCTCCTAACGAGCAGTACTTC.

The chain uses TRBV28 and TRBJ1-1; TRBD1 matches 10 bases. The CDR3 loop spans 15 amino acids. Germline loops: CDR1 MDHEN, CDR2 SYDVKM. V shed 5 bases and J 7 bases; nucleotides not matched to a gene: 10. CDR3 region: CASSPSGTGADEAFF. In nucleotides, the CDR3 is TGTGCCAGCAGTCCCTCCGGGACAGGGGCGGATGAAGCTTTCTTT.

The chain joins TRBV6-5 to TRBJ1-1, with D possibly being TRBD1 (5 bases). CDR3 length equals 16 residues. Trimming left V 4 bases short and J 2 bases short, with 17 bases between. Germline assignment: CDR1 MNHEY and CDR2 SVGAGI. The CDR3 here is CASSLRIGDGNTEAFF. Here the CDR3 DNA reads TGTGCCAGCAGTTTACGTATAGGGGACGGAAACACTGAAGCTTTCTTT.

This clone was found once. V and J are TRBV9 and TRBJ1-1; possible D gene TRBD1, 6 bases. Germline CDR1 is SGDLS and CDR2 is YYNGEE. The CDR3 contains 15 residues. The V end was cut by 1 base, the J end by 2 bases, with 12 bases between. In DNA form, the CDR3 reads TGTGCCAGCAGCGTATCAACAGGGCCTAACACTGAAGCTTTCTTT. Its translation is CASSVSTGPNTEAFF.

This chain links TRBV6-5 with TRBJ1-3; D is uncertain. V lost 2 bases to trimming and J lost 4 bases, with 6 bases between them. The CDR3 extends over 13 amino acids. Germline-derived CDR1 and CDR2 are MNHEY and SVGAGI. This CDR3 is CASSYTAGNTIYF. The CDR3 DNA sequence: TGTGCCAGCAGTTACACAGCCGGAAACACCATATATTTT.

J is TRBJ2-6 and V is TRBV6-5, with D hard to call. The CDR3 has 14 residues. Germline V lookup: CDR1 MNHEY, CDR2 SVGAGI. V was cut by 8 bases and J by 2 bases, with 10 bases left in between. CDR3 in DNA: TGTGCCAGCCGCAGGCAGACTGGGGCCAACGTCCTGACTTTC. It yields the protein CASRRQTGANVLTF.

The chain carries TRBV7-8 and TRBJ2-3, with a possible D match to TRBD2 (5 bases). Germline CDR1 and CDR2: SGHVS and FQNEAQ. Trimming removed 0 bases from V and 6 bases from J, with 10 bases in between. CDR3 length: 14 residues. The CDR3 DNA sequence: TGTGCCAGCAGCTTAGCCAGTCCGGGGGATACGCAGTATTTT. Protein sequence: CASSLASPGDTQYF. The entire variable domain, with the rest obtained from reference TRBV7-8 and TRBJ2-3, is as follows: GAGVSQSPRYKVAKRGQDVALRCDPISGHVSLFWYQQALGQGPEFLTYFQNEAQLDKSGLPSDRFFAERPEGSVSTLKIQRTQQEDSAVYLCASSLASPGDTQYFGPGTRLTVL.

The rearrangement uses TRBV5-6 and TRBJ2-1, with TRBD2 matching over 8 bases. Germline CDR1 and CDR2: SGHDT and YYEEEE. J was trimmed by 0 bases and V by 2 bases; bases with no gene match: 4. CDR3 size: 16 residues. The CDR3 reads CASSFFAGGSYNEQFF. The CDR3 DNA reads TGTGCCAGCAGCTTTTTTGCGGGAGGCTCCTACAATGAGCAGTTCTTC.